Presented here are 32 T cell receptor beta chains from one specimen sequenced in a study of cytomegalovirus exposure and HLA in healthy donors. PCR amplification relied on 60 Vbeta primers (plus 13 Jbeta primers). The protocol was immunoSEQ multiplex PCR, while the TCRdb copy is restricted to in-frame clones and leaves out a portion. The sample has about 94,000 clones; roughly three quarters are singletons. Sequencing input: PBMCs. These receptor sequences come from a woman in her sixties or seventies in good health and CMV-seronegative.

CDR3 residues: CASSFPPGQGDTEAFF. The CDR3 coding sequence is TGTGCCAGTAGTTTTCCCCCCGGACAGGGGGACACTGAAGCTTTCTTT. This chain links TRBV19 with TRBJ1-1, with 10 bases lining up with TRBD1. The length of the CDR3 is 16 residues. The V gene end was trimmed by 5 bases and the J gene end by 3 bases; junction bases not matched to a gene: 9. Looked up from germline, CDR1 is LNHDA and CDR2 is SQIVND (reference sequence).

The V gene is TRBV19, the J gene TRBJ1-1; D is undetermined. Germline CDR1 and CDR2: LNHDA and SQIVND (reference sequence). The CDR3 extends over 15 amino acids. Trimming removed 5 bases from V and 1 base from J, with 14 bases in between. The chain's CDR3 is CASSDGEGGNTEAFF. In DNA form, the CDR3 reads TGTGCCAGTAGTGACGGGGAGGGAGGGAACACTGAAGCTTTCTTT.

This sequence joins TRBV19 and TRBJ1-2, with D maybe TRBD1 (6 bases). The germline V gene has CDR1 LNHDA and CDR2 SQIVND (reference sequence). This CDR3 comprises 13 residues. The V gene lost 6 bases and the J gene lost 2 bases, with 10 bases spanning the gap. The CDR3 reads CASRPGTNYGYTF. CDR3 DNA sequence: TGTGCCAGTAGGCCCGGGACAAACTATGGCTACACCTTC.

The genes are TRBV2 and TRBJ2-1; the match to TRBD2 covers 7 bases. The CDR3 runs to 16 residues. Germline V gene sequence: CDR1 SNHLY, CDR2 FYNNEI. The V segment lost 0 bases and the J segment 5 bases; nucleotides outside the gene matches: 7. For the CDR3, the DNA is TGTGCCAGCAGTGAAGCAAGGGCTAGCGGCAACAATGAGCAGTTCTTC. Its translation is CASSEARASGNNEQFF.

The chain uses TRBV6-5 and TRBJ1-2, with D possibly matching TRBD1 (5 bases). Trimming shortened V by 2 bases and J by 5 bases, and 15 bases separated the two germline ends. The CDR3 covers 15 residues. Germline V gives CDR1 MNHEY, CDR2 SVGAGI. The CDR3 protein is CASSYMGGGKYGYTF. CDR3 sequence (DNA): TGTGCCAGCAGTTACATGGGGGGGGGTAAGTATGGCTACACCTTC.

CDR3 coding DNA: TGTGCCAGCAGCCACGGAGGACAGGATGATAACTATGGCTACACCTTC. It codes for CASSHGGQDDNYGYTF. The chain combines TRBV25-1 with TRBJ1-2; 7 bases match TRBD1. V gave up 6 bases and J gave up 1 base; unmatched junction bases: 11. CDR1 and CDR2 from the germline V gene are MGHDK and SYGVNS. This CDR3 comprises 16 residues.

V gene TRBV20-1 combines with J gene TRBJ1-2; 8 bases are shared with TRBD1. The V gene end was trimmed by 6 bases and the J gene end by 13 bases; junction bases not matched to a gene: 10. Per the germline V gene, CDR1 is DFQATT and CDR2 is SNEGSKA (reference sequence). The CDR3 runs 11 residues. The CDR3 DNA reads as TGCAGTGCAACGCAGGGGGCAGGATGCACCTTC. It is translated as CSATQGAGCTF.

The J gene is TRBJ1-5, the V gene TRBV30; 8 bases line up with TRBD1. The CDR3 runs to 14 residues. The V gene end was trimmed by 0 bases and the J gene end by 6 bases; junction bases not matched to a gene: 4. Germline V gene lookup returns CDR1 GTSNPN and CDR2 SVGIG (reference sequence). CDR3 nucleotides: TGTGCCTGGAGTGTGGATCAGGGGGCTCAGCCCCAGCATTTT. The encoded protein is CAWSVDQGAQPQHF. Drawing the rest from reference TRBV30 and TRBJ1-5, the complete variable domain is SQTIHQWPATLVQPVGSPLSLECTVEGTSNPNLYWYRQAAGRGLQLLFYSVGIGQISSEVPQNLSASRPQDRQFILSSKKLLLSDSGFYLCAWSVDQGAQPQHFGDGTRLSIL.

The chain joins TRBV4-3 to TRBJ1-1, with D maybe TRBD1 (5 bases). The CDR3 is 17 amino acids. V lost 0 bases to trimming and J lost 3 bases, with 17 bases between them. The germline CDR1 and CDR2 sequences are LGHNA and YSLEER. The CDR3 protein is CASSQERGGLGDTEAFF. The CDR3, as DNA: TGCGCCAGCAGCCAAGAAAGGGGAGGGCTAGGGGACACTGAAGCTTTCTTT.

This chain links TRBV15 with TRBJ1-5; 8 bases fit TRBD1. The CDR3 has 17 residues. CDR1 and CDR2 from the germline V gene are LNHNV and YYDKDF (reference sequence). V gave up 3 bases and J gave up 0 bases; unmatched junction bases: 7. This CDR3 is CATSRDRDWYSNQPQHF. CDR3 sequence (DNA): TGTGCCACCAGCAGGGACAGGGACTGGTATAGCAATCAGCCCCAGCATTTT.

The chain couples TRBV7-9 to TRBJ2-1; TRBD2 aligns across 8 bases. Germline V CDR1 and CDR2: SEHNR, FQNEAQ (reference sequence). This CDR3 spans 13 amino acids. The V and J ends lost 3 bases and 7 bases, in that order; junction bases with no gene match: 2. The CDR3 DNA follows: TGTGCCAGCAGCTTCGGGGGGGCTAATGAGCAGTTCTTC. This codes for CASSFGGANEQFF.

This chain joins TRBV6-5 and TRBJ2-7; tentative D call: TRBD1 (5 bases). Deletions cut 0 bases from V and 2 bases from J, with 14 bases between. Germline V gene sequence: CDR1 MNHEY, CDR2 SVGAGI. The length of the CDR3 is 16 residues. The DNA for the CDR3 is TGTGCCAGCAGTTACTCGCCCCAGACAGTTACCTACGAGCAGTACTTC. This gives the protein CASSYSPQTVTYEQYF.

The chain combines TRBV18 with TRBJ2-3; 8 nucleotides match TRBD2. The CDR3 extends over 17 amino acids. The V gene end was trimmed by 3 bases and the J gene end by 5 bases; junction bases not matched to a gene: 13. Germline V gene data show CDR1 as KGHSH and CDR2 as LQKENI. The CDR3 loop is CASSPLPAAGAGDTQYF. DNA for the CDR3: TGTGCCAGCTCACCTCTCCCGGCAGCGGGGGCTGGAGATACGCAGTATTTT.

The chain recombines TRBV18 with TRBJ1-5; D is unclear. V was pared by 2 bases and J by 4 bases, with 6 bases between. Germline V gene data show CDR1 as KGHSH and CDR2 as LQKENI. This CDR3 comprises 13 residues. The CDR3 spells CASSPGENQPQHF. The CDR3, as DNA: TGTGCCAGCTCACCAGGGGAGAATCAGCCCCAGCATTTT.

CDR3 protein: CASSEAQGGAETQYF. CDR3 coding DNA: TGTGCCAGCAGTGAAGCGCAAGGGGGCGCGGAGACCCAGTACTTC. The chain combines TRBV6-1 with TRBJ2-5; TRBD1 matches at 7 bases. This CDR3 contains 15 residues. Germline CDR1 reads MNHNS; CDR2 reads SASEGT. V was pared by 0 bases and J by 5 bases, with 6 bases of the junction left unmatched.

This clone was detected a few times. The CDR3 nucleotides are TGTGCCTGGAGTGGGCACAGGGGTGGCGAGCAGTACTTC. Its protein product is CAWSGHRGGEQYF. The chain uses TRBV30 and TRBJ2-7, with 7 positions matching TRBD1. This CDR3 has 13 residues. With V trimmed by 1 base and J by 6 bases, 6 bases remained unmatched. Germline values: CDR1 GTSNPN, CDR2 SVGIG (reference sequence).

The chain carries TRBV19 and TRBJ2-6, with 9 bases that match TRBD1. The CDR3 sequence is 17 residues long. The germline CDR1 and CDR2 sequences are LNHDA and SQIVND (reference sequence). Unmatched junction bases numbered 8, after V lost 4 bases and J lost 4 bases. The CDR3 DNA is TGTGCCAGTAGTACGCTCGGGACAGGGCCCGGGGCCAACGTCCTGACTTTC. Translation: CASSTLGTGPGANVLTF.

The chain uses TRBV14 and TRBJ2-1; 7 nucleotides agree with TRBD2. The CDR3 loop spans 15 amino acids. V shed 4 bases and J 7 bases; nucleotides not matched to a gene: 10. Germline V CDR1 and CDR2: SGHDN, FVKESK. CDR3 amino acids: CASSRSGRNLNEQFF. The CDR3 region has the DNA TGTGCCAGCAGCCGCTCCGGGAGGAATCTAAATGAGCAGTTCTTC.

A few counts support this clone. The chain carries TRBV4-3 and TRBJ2-3; TRBD2 aligns across 11 bases. CDR3 length: 17 residues. V shed 0 bases and J 1 base; nucleotides not matched to a gene: 3. Germline V gives CDR1 LGHNA, CDR2 YSLEER. CDR3 sequence reads: CASSQDFSGGGTDTQYF. CDR3 nucleotides: TGCGCCAGCAGCCAAGATTTTAGCGGGGGGGGCACAGATACGCAGTATTTT.

The rearrangement joins TRBV11-2 to TRBJ2-7; D not certain. Trimming took off 3 bases at V and 1 base at J, with 10 bases between the two ends. CDR3 length: 14 residues. Germline values: CDR1 SGHAT, CDR2 FQNNGV. CDR3 DNA sequence: TGTGCCAGCAGCTTGGGCGTTGGGTCCTACGAGCAGTACTTC. Translation: CASSLGVGSYEQYF. Based on the CDR3 plus reference TRBV11-2 and TRBJ2-7, the full variable domain is EAGVAQSPRYKIIEKRQSVAFWCNPISGHATLYWYQQILGQGPKLLIQFQNNGVVDDSQLPKDRFSAERLKGVDSTLKIQPAKLEDSAVYLCASSLGVGSYEQYFGPGTRLTVT.

The V gene is TRBV28, the J gene TRBJ2-7; 7 bases line up with TRBD1. CDR1 and CDR2 (germline): MDHEN, SYDVKM. V was clipped by 5 bases and J by 2 bases; unmatched bases: 6. This CDR3 comprises 14 residues. CDR3 region: CASSQGQAPYEQYF. DNA of the CDR3: TGTGCCAGCAGTCAAGGACAGGCCCCCTACGAGCAGTACTTC.

This chain connects TRBV14 to TRBJ2-7; TRBD2 aligns across 12 bases. The J segment lost 3 bases and the V segment lost 2 bases, leaving 2 bases of the junction unmatched. Germline V gene sequence: CDR1 SGHDN, CDR2 FVKESK. CDR3 size: 15 residues. The CDR3, as DNA: TGTGCCAGCAGCCAAACTAGCGGGAGGCACTACGAGCAGTACTTC. It encodes CASSQTSGRHYEQYF. Drawing the rest from reference TRBV14 and TRBJ2-7, the complete variable domain is EAGVTQFPSHSVIEKGQTVTLRCDPISGHDNLYWYRRVMGKEIKFLLHFVKESKQDESGMPNNRFLAERTGGTYSTLKVQPAELEDSGVYFCASSQTSGRHYEQYFGPGTRLTVT.

The chain has TRBV5-1 and TRBJ2-7; the D gene is possibly TRBD2 (6 bases). The CDR3 totals 14 residues. Between the trimmed V and J ends, which lost 3 bases and 5 bases, there was a span of 15 bases. In germline, CDR1 is SGHRS, CDR2 YFSETQ. The DNA of the CDR3 is TGCGCCAGCAGCTCGATACTGGGAGGCGACGAGCAGTACTTC. Translated: CASSSILGGDEQYF.

This chain links TRBV4-1 with TRBJ2-5, with 11 bases matching TRBD1. CDR3 size: 16 residues. Germline CDR1 and CDR2: MGHRA and YSYEKL. J lost 4 bases, V lost 1 base, and 5 bases had no gene match. CDR3 DNA: TGCGCCAGCAGCCAAGCGGGACAGGGGGGAAGAGAGACCCAGTACTTC. Amino acids: CASSQAGQGGRETQYF.

The chain joins TRBV5-4 to TRBJ2-7, with 8 bases matching TRBD2. This CDR3 is 15 amino acids long. Germline trimming cut 1 base from V and 7 bases from J; bases unmatched to any gene: 10. Germline CDR1 reads SGHNT; CDR2 reads YYREEE (reference sequence). The CDR3, as DNA: TGTGCCAGCAGCTTGTGGATAGCGGGGCCTCAGGAGCAGTACTTC. Translated, it gives CASSLWIAGPQEQYF.

In DNA, the CDR3 is TGTGCCAGCAGCTTGGTCCACGGTGAAGCTTTCTTT. Amino acid sequence: CASSLVHGEAFF. The gene calls are TRBV5-4 and TRBJ1-1; no reliable D call. The germline CDR1 and CDR2 sequences are SGHNT and YYREEE (reference sequence). The CDR3 loop spans 12 amino acids. V shed 0 bases and J shed 7 bases, with 7 bases lying between them.

The chain uses TRBV19 and TRBJ1-5; TRBD1 agrees at 7 bases. CDR3 size: 15 residues. V lost 5 bases and J lost 5; bases outside the gene matches: 9. Germline CDR1 is LNHDA and CDR2 is SQIVND (reference sequence). The CDR3 spells CASSDNGQVHQPQHF. For the CDR3, the DNA is TGTGCCAGTAGTGATAATGGACAGGTTCATCAGCCCCAGCATTTT.

The genes are TRBV9 and TRBJ1-1, with D unresolved. The V gene's germline CDR1 is SGDLS and CDR2 YYNGEE. CDR3 length: 14 residues. V was shortened by 9 bases and J by 3 bases, with 18 bases between the two germline ends. The chain's CDR3 is CATSEVQSDTEAFF. In nucleotides, the CDR3 is TGTGCCACTAGCGAAGTACAGTCGGACACTGAAGCTTTCTTT.

This clone showed up just once. V is TRBV9 and J is TRBJ2-1; 11 positions agree with TRBD2. Germline V gene sequence: CDR1 SGDLS, CDR2 YYNGEE. Losses at the gene ends were 3 bases for V and 4 bases for J; bases not matched to a gene: 3. The CDR3 is 15 amino acids. CDR3 nucleotides: TGTGCCAGCAGCGCCGGGACTAGCGGTTACAATGAGCAGTTCTTC. It is translated as CASSAGTSGYNEQFF.

The V and J genes are TRBV28 and TRBJ2-7, with a possible D match to TRBD1 (6 bases). V lost 4 bases to trimming and J lost 3 bases, with 16 bases between them. CDR3 size: 15 residues. CDR1 is MDHEN and CDR2 is SYDVKM in the germline V gene. The CDR3 DNA reads as TGTGCCAGCAGTTCACAACAGGGTGTCGTCTACGAGCAGTACTTC. This codes for CASSSQQGVVYEQYF.

This clone was seen once. This chain joins TRBV2 and TRBJ1-1, with TRBD1 identical over 11 bases. CDR3 length: 18 residues. Germline V CDR1 and CDR2: SNHLY, FYNNEI. V dropped 6 bases and J dropped 0; count of bases not matched to a gene: 12. The CDR3 here is CASRVERDRGSMNTEAFF. The CDR3 DNA sequence: TGTGCCAGCAGAGTTGAGAGGGACAGGGGGAGCATGAACACTGAAGCTTTCTTT.

A single count supports this clone. The CDR3 protein is CAWSLLGLSNTEAFF. CDR3 nucleotides: TGTGCCTGGAGTTTGTTGGGGCTCTCTAACACTGAAGCTTTCTTT. The V gene is TRBV30, the J gene TRBJ1-1, with D tentatively TRBD1 (5 bases). This CDR3 region has 15 residues. V shed 2 bases and J shed 2 bases, with 15 bases lying between them. Germline V CDR1 and CDR2: GTSNPN, SVGIG (reference sequence).